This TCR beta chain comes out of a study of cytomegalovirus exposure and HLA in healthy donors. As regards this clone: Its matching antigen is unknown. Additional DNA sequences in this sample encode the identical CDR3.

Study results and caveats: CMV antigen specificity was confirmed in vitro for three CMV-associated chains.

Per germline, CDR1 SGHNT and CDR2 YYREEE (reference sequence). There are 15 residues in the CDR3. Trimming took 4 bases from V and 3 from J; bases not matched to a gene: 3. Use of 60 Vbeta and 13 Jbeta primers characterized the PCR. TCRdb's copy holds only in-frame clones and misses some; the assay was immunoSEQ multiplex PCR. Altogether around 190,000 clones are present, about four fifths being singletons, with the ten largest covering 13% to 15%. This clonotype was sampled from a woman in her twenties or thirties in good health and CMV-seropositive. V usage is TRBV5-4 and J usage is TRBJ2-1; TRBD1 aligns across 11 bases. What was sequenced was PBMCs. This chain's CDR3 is CASSPGTGGYNEQFF. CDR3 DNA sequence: TGTGCCAGCAGCCCCGGGACAGGGGGCTACAATGAGCAGTTCTTC.